The 10 T cell receptor beta chains listed next were all sequenced from one sample in a study of T cell responses to AZD1222 COVID-19 vaccine. Libraries were prepared by immunoSEQ multiplex PCR; TCRdb keeps only in-frame clonotypes and omits some of them. This table holds about 110,000 clones, 92% found once. Source: peripheral blood, taken 28 days after the second AZD1222 dose. These receptors all stem from an adult who received the AZD1222 COVID-19 vaccine.

The V gene is TRBV7-8, the J gene TRBJ2-2; D call uncertain. V lost 0 bases, J lost 3 bases, and 2 bases lay in between. The CDR3 loop spans 13 amino acids. Germline V gene lookup returns CDR1 SGHVS and CDR2 FQNEAQ. CDR3 sequence: CASSLAHTGELFF. The CDR3 coding sequence is TGTGCCAGCAGCTTAGCGCACACCGGGGAGCTGTTTTTT.

A few counts support this clone. This chain connects TRBV4-2 to TRBJ1-6; weak D call: TRBD1 (5 bases). The germline V gene has CDR1 LGHNA and CDR2 YNFKEQ. V lost 1 base to trimming and J lost 0 bases, with 10 bases between them. This CDR3 has 17 residues. In DNA, the CDR3 is TGTGCCAGCAGCCAAGTTTCAGGGAGCTCCTATAATTCACCCCTCCACTTT. It codes for CASSQVSGSSYNSPLHF.

The V gene is TRBV9, the J gene TRBJ1-5, with 7 bases identical to TRBD1. J gave up 0 bases and V 10 bases, and 10 bases lay outside the gene matches. Germline V gives CDR1 SGDLS, CDR2 YYNGEE. The CDR3 extends over 15 amino acids. The CDR3 sequence is CAGWDSKYSNQPQHF. The CDR3 DNA reads TGTGCCGGATGGGACAGTAAATATAGCAATCAGCCCCAGCATTTT.

The chain joins TRBV19 to TRBJ2-5, with 15 bases matching TRBD2. J gave up 1 base and V 6 bases, and 0 bases lay outside the gene matches. This CDR3 has 15 residues. Germline V CDR1 and CDR2: LNHDA, SQIVND (reference sequence). The CDR3 loop is CASRGLAGGQETQYF. In DNA, the CDR3 is TGTGCCAGTAGGGGACTAGCGGGGGGCCAAGAGACCCAGTACTTC.

The chain recombines TRBV12-3 or TRBV12-4 with TRBJ2-5; 9 nucleotides match TRBD1. This CDR3 region has 13 residues. With 5 bases clipped from V and 5 bases from J, the junction kept 3 bases outside the gene matches. The CDR3 reads CASSRQGGETQYF. The CDR3 region has the DNA TGTGCCAGCAGTCGACAGGGGGGCGAGACCCAGTACTTC.

The chain employs TRBV2 and TRBJ1-2; D call uncertain. Germline V CDR1 and CDR2: SNHLY, FYNNEI. The CDR3 is 13 amino acids. The V end was cut by 3 bases, the J end by 2 bases, with 7 bases between. CDR3 sequence (DNA): TGTGCCAGCAGTGACGGCATGAACTATGGCTACACCTTC. This sequence encodes CASSDGMNYGYTF.

The chain links TRBV24-1 to TRBJ2-7, with no clear D. Germline V gene data show CDR1 as KGHDR and CDR2 as SFDVKD. Trimming took off 9 bases at V and 0 bases at J, with 32 bases between the two ends. This CDR3 has 20 amino acids. CDR3 in DNA: TGTGCCACCGTCCCGTACAGCCTTACGCAGGTCGATTGCGGCTCCTACGAGCAGTACTTC. This translates into CATVPYSLTQVDCGSYEQYF.

The J gene is TRBJ2-1, the V gene TRBV18, with a possible D match to TRBD1 (6 bases). Per germline, CDR1 KGHSH and CDR2 LQKENI. Trimming shortened V by 3 bases and J by 2 bases, and 11 bases separated the two germline ends. CDR3 length equals 15 residues. CDR3 sequence: CASSPVRGAYNEQFF. The DNA of the CDR3 is TGTGCCAGCTCACCGGTCAGGGGAGCCTACAATGAGCAGTTCTTC.

This chain uses TRBV6-1 with TRBJ2-4; no reliable D call. Germline assignment: CDR1 MNHNS and CDR2 SASEGT. There are 17 residues in the CDR3. The V and J ends lost 0 bases and 3 bases respectively, with 15 bases between them. The chain's CDR3 is CASSEAIRVMDKNIQYF. CDR3 nucleotide sequence: TGTGCCAGCAGTGAAGCGATTAGGGTAATGGACAAAAACATTCAGTACTTC.

J is TRBJ1-1 and V is TRBV5-1, with D uncertain. The CDR3 is made up of 12 amino acids. Trimming shortened V by 1 base and J by 4 bases, and 5 bases separated the two germline ends. Germline loops: CDR1 SGHRS, CDR2 YFSETQ. The DNA of the CDR3 is TGCGCCAGCAGCTTGCGGGGCACTGAAGCTTTCTTT. Translation gives CASSLRGTEAFF.